The T cell receptor beta chain under discussion was sequenced for a study of T cell responses to AZD1222 COVID-19 vaccine. Sequencing was performed with immunoSEQ multiplex PCR; in TCRdb, only in-frame clones are kept and a portion is missing. This repertoire shows some 100,000 clones, about 87% found once; its top ten account for less than 20%. CDR3 length: 17 amino acids. V was cut by 0 bases and J by 1 base, with 15 bases left in between. Germline CDR1 is LGHDT and CDR2 is YNNKEL (reference sequence). The TCR originated in an adult in good health. The chain recombines TRBV3-1 (or the pseudogene TRBV3-2) with TRBJ1-1; no clear D. The sequenced sample was peripheral blood, obtained on day 0 of AZD1222 vaccination. CDR3 sequence: CASSQEGRRNSNTEAFF. The CDR3 DNA reads TGTGCCAGCAGCCAAGAGGGGAGAAGGAACTCGAACACTGAAGCTTTCTTT.